The 24 T cell receptor beta chains given below trace back to one sample, sequenced in a study of cytomegalovirus exposure and HLA in healthy donors (dated by TCRdb to about 2017). The method was the immunoSEQ multiplex PCR assay. The immuneACCESS repertoire file appears here via TCRdb, limited to in-frame rearrangements. These files lack a portion of the clones; in checked studies, under half of the deficit traces to unresolved V genes, and the cause of the others is not known. The sample contains more than 140,000 clones, around nine tenths of them found a single time. Around 3.2% of the sample lies in the top ten. Input material: PBMCs. These receptors originate from a woman under 30 in good health and CMV-seropositive.

The CDR3 region has the DNA TGTGCCATCAGGGATGGGGGCCAGCGGGGCTACACCTTC. Amino acids: CAIRDGGQRGYTF. V gene TRBV10-3 combines with J gene TRBJ1-2; D perhaps matches TRBD1 (6 bases). CDR3 length: 13 residues. Trimming removed 6 bases from V and 8 bases from J, with 16 bases in between. Germline V gene lookup returns CDR1 ENHRY and CDR2 SYGVKD.

The V call is TRBV18, the J call TRBJ1-5; D might be TRBD1 (6 bases). The V and J ends lost 6 bases and 0 bases respectively, with 12 bases between them. The CDR3 spans 15 residues. Germline V gene sequence: CDR1 KGHSH, CDR2 LQKENI. The DNA for the CDR3 is TGTGCCAGCTCCCCGACAGGTAATAGCAATCAGCCCCAGCATTTT. This translates into CASSPTGNSNQPQHF. The complete variable domain, with remaining parts taken from reference TRBV18 and TRBJ1-5, reads NAGVMQNPRHLVRRRGQEARLRCSPMKGHSHVYWYRQLPEEGLKFMVYLQKENIIDESGMPKERFSAEFPKEGPSILRIQQVVRGDSAAYFCASSPTGNSNQPQHFGDGTRLSIL.

The chain employs TRBV14 and TRBJ2-1, with D possibly being TRBD2 (5 bases). V was cut by 0 bases and J by 6 bases, with 9 bases left in between. Germline V gene sequence: CDR1 SGHDN, CDR2 FVKESK. The CDR3 loop spans 14 amino acids. The CDR3 here is CASSQDSSSNEQFF. The CDR3 DNA sequence: TGTGCCAGCAGCCAAGATTCTAGCAGCAATGAGCAGTTCTTC.

The chain uses TRBV28 and TRBJ1-1; D is unclear. The CDR3 extends over 12 amino acids. The V gene lost 3 bases and the J gene lost 2 bases, with 4 bases spanning the gap. Germline V CDR1 and CDR2: MDHEN, SYDVKM. DNA of the CDR3: TGTGCCAGCAGTTTCCTTAACACTGAAGCTTTCTTT. Translated, it gives CASSFLNTEAFF.

This chain uses TRBV5-1 with TRBJ1-4; D remains unclear. V was pared by 7 bases and J by 5 bases, with 15 bases between. Germline V gives CDR1 SGHRS, CDR2 YFSETQ. This CDR3 region has 14 residues. The CDR3 nucleotides read TGCGCCAGCCCTCCCCCAGAGGCAAATGAAAAACTGTTTTTT. Protein product: CASPPPEANEKLFF.

This sequence joins TRBV6-1 and TRBJ2-1; D might be TRBD1 (6 bases). CDR1 and CDR2 (germline): MNHNS, SASEGT. V dropped 4 bases and J dropped 6 bases, with 7 bases sitting between them. There are 12 residues in the CDR3. The CDR3 loop is CASSATGNEQFF. DNA for the CDR3: TGTGCCAGCAGTGCGACAGGCAATGAGCAGTTCTTC.

The V gene is TRBV19, the J gene TRBJ2-5; 9 bases line up with TRBD2. The V and J ends lost 4 bases and 5 bases, in that order; junction bases with no gene match: 5. There are 14 residues in the CDR3. Per germline, CDR1 LNHDA and CDR2 SQIVND (reference sequence). The CDR3 reads CASSRLAAEETQYF. The CDR3 DNA reads TGTGCCAGTAGTAGACTAGCGGCAGAGGAGACCCAGTACTTC.

This chain joins TRBV5-6 and TRBJ2-7; 8 bases line up with TRBD1. Losses at the gene ends were 4 bases for V and 11 bases for J; bases not matched to a gene: 14. The CDR3 length is 14 residues. CDR1 and CDR2 (germline): SGHDT, YYEEEE. The chain's CDR3 is CASSPGQGPVGKYF. The CDR3 DNA sequence: TGTGCCAGCAGCCCCGGACAGGGCCCCGTTGGGAAGTACTTC.

V usage is TRBV29-1 and J usage is TRBJ2-4, with no clear D. Per the germline V gene, CDR1 is SQVTM and CDR2 is ANQGSEA. This CDR3 is 10 amino acids long. Trimming shortened V by 4 bases and J by 8 bases, and 6 bases separated the two germline ends. The CDR3 sequence is CSVVLDIQYF. CDR3 DNA sequence: TGCAGCGTTGTATTAGACATTCAGTACTTC. The full variable domain, completed using reference TRBV29-1 and TRBJ2-4, is SAVISQKPSRDICQRGTSLTIQCQVDSQVTMMFWYRQQPGQSLTLIATANQGSEATYESGFVIDKFPISRPNLTFSTLTVSNMSPEDSSIYLCSVVLDIQYFGAGTRLSVL.

This chain connects TRBV28 to TRBJ1-2; D might be TRBD1 (5 bases). V gave up 6 bases and J gave up 7 bases, with 12 bases separating them. The CDR3 extends over 12 amino acids. Germline CDR1 MDHEN, CDR2 SYDVKM. The DNA of the CDR3 is TGTGCCAGCAGGGCAATCGGGGGTGGCTACACCTTC. Translation gives CASRAIGGGYTF.

As for this clone: This same CDR3 is encoded by further DNA sequences in the sample. The V gene is TRBV30, the J gene TRBJ1-2; TRBD1 aligns across 7 bases. This CDR3 region has 13 residues. CDR1 is GTSNPN, CDR2 SVGIG, per germline (reference sequence). Trimming removed 2 bases from V and 2 bases from J; junction bases left unmatched: 2. CDR3 in DNA: TGTGCCTGGAGTACAGGGGTAAACTATGGCTACACCTTC. This sequence encodes CAWSTGVNYGYTF.

The chain couples TRBV6-4 to TRBJ1-5; a possible D gene is TRBD1 (6 bases). Germline lookup yields CDR1 MRHNA and CDR2 SNTAGT. V lost 4 bases and J lost 2, with 9 bases in between. This CDR3 spans 14 amino acids. CDR3 nucleotide sequence: TGTGCCAGCAGTGTCCGACAGGGCAATCAGCCCCAGCATTTT. Translating gives CASSVRQGNQPQHF.

The rearrangement uses TRBV4-3 and TRBJ2-1, with TRBD1 matching 8 bases. The J segment lost 8 bases and the V segment lost 1 base, leaving 7 bases of the junction unmatched. The CDR3 is made up of 15 amino acids. In germline, CDR1 is LGHNA, CDR2 YSLEER. CDR3 region: CASSQAGQGIHEQFF. CDR3 coding DNA: TGCGCCAGCAGCCAAGCTGGACAGGGTATACATGAGCAGTTCTTC.

This chain links TRBV15 with TRBJ1-1, with a weak D call TRBD1 (6 bases). Trimming took off 4 bases at V and 7 bases at J, with 16 bases between the two ends. The CDR3 sequence is 14 residues long. Germline V gene sequence: CDR1 LNHNV, CDR2 YYDKDF (reference sequence). The CDR3 bases are TGTGCCACCAGCATAGGTGAGTTACAGGGTGAAGCTTTCTTT. Protein sequence: CATSIGELQGEAFF.

The chain links TRBV11-1 to TRBJ2-7; the D gene is possibly TRBD2 (5 bases). The germline CDR1 and CDR2 sequences are SGHAT and FQDESV (reference sequence). Trimming cost V 5 bases and J 2 bases, with 10 bases left between them. The CDR3 contains 13 residues. The DNA of the CDR3 is TGTGCCAGCAGCAACCGGGGAGCCTACGAGCAGTACTTC. Translating it yields CASSNRGAYEQYF.

DNA of the CDR3: TGTGCCACCGCCCCGACAGGGCGCACAGATACGCAGTATTTT. Its translation: CATAPTGRTDTQYF. The V gene is TRBV19, the J gene TRBJ2-3, with 7 bases aligning to TRBD1. Germline CDR1 LNHDA, CDR2 SQIVND (reference sequence). CDR3 length equals 14 residues. The V and J ends lost 10 bases and 1 base, in that order; junction bases with no gene match: 8.

The sample holds a few counts of this clone. The rearrangement joins TRBV4-3 to TRBJ2-2; the D is unclear. Trimming removed 1 base from V and 3 bases from J, with 9 bases in between. The CDR3 length is 15 residues. Germline assignment: CDR1 LGHNA and CDR2 YSLEER. CDR3 sequence: CASSQVLGDTGELFF. Written as DNA, the CDR3 is TGCGCCAGCAGCCAAGTTCTAGGAGACACCGGGGAGCTGTTTTTT.

J is TRBJ2-7 and V is TRBV30; 12 bases align to TRBD2. The CDR3 covers 21 residues. Germline values: CDR1 GTSNPN, CDR2 SVGIG (reference sequence). V was pared by 0 bases and J by 3 bases, with 21 bases of the junction left unmatched. The CDR3 DNA is TGTGCCTGGAGTGTAGTCCGGGTGGGACCTAGCGGGAGGGAAAAATACTACGAGCAGTACTTC. Translating it yields CAWSVVRVGPSGREKYYEQYF.

This chain links TRBV6-1 with TRBJ2-3; TRBD2 agrees at 9 bases. Germline V gene lookup returns CDR1 MNHNS and CDR2 SASEGT. V gave up 5 bases and J gave up 2 bases; unmatched junction bases: 2. CDR3 length equals 14 residues. CDR3 sequence: CASSTSGFTDTQYF. DNA for the CDR3: TGTGCCAGCAGTACTAGCGGGTTCACAGATACGCAGTATTTT.

This chain uses TRBV2 with TRBJ2-1; TRBD1 agrees at 7 bases. Germline V CDR1 and CDR2: SNHLY, FYNNEI. Trimming removed 5 bases from V and 6 bases from J; junction bases left unmatched: 13. There are 16 residues in the CDR3. The CDR3 protein is CASSLKGGPPSNEQFF. CDR3 bases: TGTGCCAGCAGTTTAAAAGGGGGCCCCCCCTCCAATGAGCAGTTCTTC.

The rearrangement links TRBV25-1 to TRBJ1-1; 9 bases map to TRBD1. Per germline, CDR1 MGHDK and CDR2 SYGVNS. This CDR3 contains 16 residues. V lost 1 base and J lost 0; bases outside the gene matches: 3. CDR3 loop: CASSELTGGMNTEAFF. The CDR3 DNA follows: TGTGCCAGCAGTGAATTGACAGGGGGGATGAACACTGAAGCTTTCTTT.

This rearrangement joins TRBV11-2 to TRBJ2-7, with 10 nucleotides matching TRBD1. There are 18 residues in the CDR3. The junction had 10 bases not matched to a gene; V was cut back by 1 base and J by 1 base. CDR1 is SGHAT and CDR2 is FQNNGV in the germline V gene. The CDR3 sequence is CASSLVPGQGLMSYEQYF. The CDR3 bases are TGTGCCAGCAGCTTAGTCCCGGGACAGGGGTTAATGTCCTACGAGCAGTACTTC.

The chain links TRBV19 to TRBJ2-7, with 10 bases aligning to TRBD1. Germline V CDR1 and CDR2: LNHDA, SQIVND (reference sequence). The J segment lost 6 bases and the V segment lost 5 bases, leaving 13 bases of the junction unmatched. The CDR3 sequence is 16 residues long. CDR3 amino acids: CASSRRTGTGVVEQYF. For the CDR3, the DNA is TGTGCCAGTAGTCGGAGAACCGGGACAGGGGTTGTCGAGCAGTACTTC. Combining the CDR3 with reference TRBV19 and TRBJ2-7 gives the whole variable domain DGGITQSPKYLFRKEGQNVTLSCEQNLNHDAMYWYRQDPGQGLRLIYYSQIVNDFQKGDIAEGYSVSREKKESFPLTVTSAQKNPTAFYLCASSRRTGTGVVEQYFGPGTRLTVT.

This chain uses TRBV6-6 with TRBJ1-3; D is undetermined. Germline CDR1 and CDR2: MNHNY and SVGAGI (reference sequence). This CDR3 has 14 amino acids. V dropped 8 bases and J dropped 0 bases, with 11 bases sitting between them. The CDR3 nucleotides read TGTGCCAGCTCCCTTAATCTCTCTGGAAACACCATATATTTT. This translates into CASSLNLSGNTIYF.